Described below is a single T cell receptor (beta chain) sequence and its context. Its target is not known. Trimming left V 3 bases short and J 0 bases short, with 15 bases between. The CDR3 has 16 amino acids. This specimen belongs to a study of T cell repertoires in cytomegalovirus infection. The wider study: Recently described HLA-C-restricted plus well-studied HLA-B-restricted CMV epitopes were used. It was the public TCR beta signatures that indicated both CMV infection and matching HLA type.

Study-wide results and caveats: Based on cumulative public TCR beta family frequency, carriers of CMV plus the relevant HLA were identified.

MiXCR, applied by TCRdb to the reads, yields one record per CDR3 protein. In the table there are about 74,000 distinct CDR3 sequences, less than 30% of which are singletons. The chain carries TRBV12-3 or TRBV12-4 and TRBJ2-7; D may be TRBD1 (5 bases). The sample here was CD8+ T cells from cultured PBMCs, taken from culture after CMV antigen stimulation. The sequence derives from a human donor in good health (CMV status not recorded). Some clones in this sample may be carry-over from other donors' samples. CDR3 in DNA: TGTGCCAGCAGTTTTCGTTGGGGCATCGACTCCTACGAGCAGTACTTC. It yields the protein CASSFRWGIDSYEQYF.